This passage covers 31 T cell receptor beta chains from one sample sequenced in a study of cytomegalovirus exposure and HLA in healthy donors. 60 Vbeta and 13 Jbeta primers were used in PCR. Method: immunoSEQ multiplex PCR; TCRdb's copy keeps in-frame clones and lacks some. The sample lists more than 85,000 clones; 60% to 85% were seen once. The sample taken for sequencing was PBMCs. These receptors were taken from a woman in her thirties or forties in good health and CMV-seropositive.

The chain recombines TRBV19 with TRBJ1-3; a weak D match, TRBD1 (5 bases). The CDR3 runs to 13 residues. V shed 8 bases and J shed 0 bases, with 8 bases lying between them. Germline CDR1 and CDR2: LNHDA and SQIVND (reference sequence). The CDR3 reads CASGTYSGNTIYF. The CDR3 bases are TGTGCCAGTGGGACTTACTCTGGAAACACCATATATTTT.

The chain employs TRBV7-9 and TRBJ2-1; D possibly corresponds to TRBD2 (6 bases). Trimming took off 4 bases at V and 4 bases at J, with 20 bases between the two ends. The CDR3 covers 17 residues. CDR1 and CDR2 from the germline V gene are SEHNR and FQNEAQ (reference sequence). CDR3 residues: CASSSPGGKEGYNEQFF. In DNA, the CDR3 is TGTGCCAGCAGCTCGCCCGGAGGTAAGGAGGGGTACAATGAGCAGTTCTTC.

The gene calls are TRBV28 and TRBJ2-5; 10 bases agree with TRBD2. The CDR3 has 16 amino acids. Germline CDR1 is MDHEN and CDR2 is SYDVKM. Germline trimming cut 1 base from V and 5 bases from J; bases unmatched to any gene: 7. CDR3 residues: CASSLSSGRARETQYF. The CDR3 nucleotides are TGTGCCAGCAGTTTATCGAGCGGGAGGGCCCGGGAGACCCAGTACTTC. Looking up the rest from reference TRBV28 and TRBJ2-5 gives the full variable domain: DVKVTQSSRYLVKRTGEKVFLECVQDMDHENMFWYRQDPGLGLRLIYFSYDVKMKEKGDIPEGYSVSREKKERFSLILESASTNQTSMYLCASSLSSGRARETQYFGPGTRLLVL.

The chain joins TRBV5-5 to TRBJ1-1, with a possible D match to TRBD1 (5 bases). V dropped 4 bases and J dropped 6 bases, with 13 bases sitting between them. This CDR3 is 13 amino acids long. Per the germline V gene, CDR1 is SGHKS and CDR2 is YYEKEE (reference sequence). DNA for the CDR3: TGTGCCAGCAGCCGGATTGACAGAGCTGAAGCTTTCTTT. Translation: CASSRIDRAEAFF. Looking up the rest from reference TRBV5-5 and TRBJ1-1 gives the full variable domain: DAGVTQSPTHLIKTRGQQVTLRCSPISGHKSVSWYQQVLGQGPQFIFQYYEKEERGRGNFPDRFSARQFPNYSSELNVNALLLGDSALYLCASSRIDRAEAFFGQGTRLTVV.

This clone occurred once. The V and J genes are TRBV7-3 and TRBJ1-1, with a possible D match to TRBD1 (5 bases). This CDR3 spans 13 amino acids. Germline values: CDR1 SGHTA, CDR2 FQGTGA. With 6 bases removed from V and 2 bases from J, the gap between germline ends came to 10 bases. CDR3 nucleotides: TGTGCCAGCAGTAGGGACTTCAACACTGAAGCTTTCTTT. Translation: CASSRDFNTEAFF.

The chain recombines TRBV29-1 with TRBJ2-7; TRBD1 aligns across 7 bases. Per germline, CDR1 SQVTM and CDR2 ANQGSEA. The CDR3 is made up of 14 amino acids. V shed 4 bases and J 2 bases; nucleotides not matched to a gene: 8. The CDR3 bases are TGCAGCGTTGGCGCCCGACAGGGCCCCTACGAGCAGTACTTC. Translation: CSVGARQGPYEQYF.

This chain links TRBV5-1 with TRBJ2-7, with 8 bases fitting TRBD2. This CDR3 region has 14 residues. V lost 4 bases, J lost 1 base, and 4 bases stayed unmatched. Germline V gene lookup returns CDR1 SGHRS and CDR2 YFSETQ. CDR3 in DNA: TGCGCCAGCAGCCGCGGACTAGCTTCCTACGAGCAGTACTTC. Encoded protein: CASSRGLASYEQYF.

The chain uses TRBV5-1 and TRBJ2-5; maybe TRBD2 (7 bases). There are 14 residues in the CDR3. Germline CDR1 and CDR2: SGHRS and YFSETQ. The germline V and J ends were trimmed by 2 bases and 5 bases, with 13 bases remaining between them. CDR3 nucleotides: TGCGCCAGCAGCTTCGGGGGGCGTTTGGAGACCCAGTACTTC. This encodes CASSFGGRLETQYF.

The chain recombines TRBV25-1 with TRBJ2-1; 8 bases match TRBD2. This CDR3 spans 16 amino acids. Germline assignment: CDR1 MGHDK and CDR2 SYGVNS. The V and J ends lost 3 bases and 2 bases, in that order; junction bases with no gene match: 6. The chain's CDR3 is CASSENLAGAYNEQFF. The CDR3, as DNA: TGTGCCAGCAGTGAGAATCTAGCGGGCGCCTACAATGAGCAGTTCTTC.

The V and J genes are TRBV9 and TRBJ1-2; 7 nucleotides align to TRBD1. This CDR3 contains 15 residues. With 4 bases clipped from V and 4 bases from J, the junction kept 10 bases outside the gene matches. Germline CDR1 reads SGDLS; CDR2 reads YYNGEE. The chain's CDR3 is CASSPWGTEVYGYTF. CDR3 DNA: TGTGCCAGCAGCCCATGGGGGACAGAAGTCTATGGCTACACCTTC.

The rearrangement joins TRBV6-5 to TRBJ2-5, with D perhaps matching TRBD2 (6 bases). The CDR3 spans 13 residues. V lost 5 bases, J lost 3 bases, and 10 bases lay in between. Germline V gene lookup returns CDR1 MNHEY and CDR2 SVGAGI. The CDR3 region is CASSRKREETQYF. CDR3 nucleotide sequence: TGTGCCAGCAGTCGAAAGCGGGAAGAGACCCAGTACTTC.

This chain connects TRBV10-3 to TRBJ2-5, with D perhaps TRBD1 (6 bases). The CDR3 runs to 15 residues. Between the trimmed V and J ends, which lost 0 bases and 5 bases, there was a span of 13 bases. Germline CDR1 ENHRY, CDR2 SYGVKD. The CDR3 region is CAISESHRVDETQYF. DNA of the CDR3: TGTGCCATCAGTGAGTCACACAGGGTGGACGAGACCCAGTACTTC.

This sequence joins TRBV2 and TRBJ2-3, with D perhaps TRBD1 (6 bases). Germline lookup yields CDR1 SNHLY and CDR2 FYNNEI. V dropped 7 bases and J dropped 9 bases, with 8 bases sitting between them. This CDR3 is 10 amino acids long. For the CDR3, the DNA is TGTGCCAGCACTGACAGGACGCAGTATTTT. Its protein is CASTDRTQYF.

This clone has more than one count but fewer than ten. The CDR3 sequence is CASSPGDTDTQYF. Written as DNA, the CDR3 is TGTGCCAGCAGTCCCGGGGACACAGATACGCAGTATTTT. This rearrangement joins TRBV28 to TRBJ2-3; a possible D gene is TRBD2 (5 bases). CDR1 MDHEN and CDR2 SYDVKM come from the germline V gene. Trimming took 5 bases from V and 2 from J, leaving 8 bases between them. This CDR3 has 13 residues.

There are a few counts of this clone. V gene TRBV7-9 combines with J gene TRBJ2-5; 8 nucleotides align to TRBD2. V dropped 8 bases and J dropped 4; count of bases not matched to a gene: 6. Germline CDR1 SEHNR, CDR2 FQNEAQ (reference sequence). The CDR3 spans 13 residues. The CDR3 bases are TGTGCCAGCGGACTAGCTGGTAGAGAGACCCAGTACTTC. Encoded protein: CASGLAGRETQYF.

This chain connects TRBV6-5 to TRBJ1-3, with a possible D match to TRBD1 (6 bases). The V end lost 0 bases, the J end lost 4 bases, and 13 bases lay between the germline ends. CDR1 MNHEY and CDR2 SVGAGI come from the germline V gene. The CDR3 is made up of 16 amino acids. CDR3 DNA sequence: TGTGCCAGCAGTTACTCCGTCCTGGGGGCCGGAAACACCATATATTTT. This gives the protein CASSYSVLGAGNTIYF.

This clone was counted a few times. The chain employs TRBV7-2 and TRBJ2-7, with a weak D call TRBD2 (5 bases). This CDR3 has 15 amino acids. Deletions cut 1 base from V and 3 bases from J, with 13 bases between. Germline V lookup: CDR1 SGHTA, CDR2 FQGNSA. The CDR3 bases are TGTGCCAGCAGCTTAGGTCCCGGGGATAACTACGAGCAGTACTTC. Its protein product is CASSLGPGDNYEQYF.

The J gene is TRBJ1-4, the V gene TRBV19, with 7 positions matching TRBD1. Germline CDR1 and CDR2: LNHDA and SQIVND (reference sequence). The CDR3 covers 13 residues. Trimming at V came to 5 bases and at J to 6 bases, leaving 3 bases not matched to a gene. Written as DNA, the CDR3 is TGTGCCAGTAGTCAAGGGGGCGATGAAAAACTGTTTTTT. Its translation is CASSQGGDEKLFF.

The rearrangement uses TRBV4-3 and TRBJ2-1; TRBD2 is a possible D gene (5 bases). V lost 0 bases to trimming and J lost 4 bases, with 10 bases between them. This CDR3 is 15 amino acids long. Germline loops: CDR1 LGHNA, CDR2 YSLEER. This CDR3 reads CASSQDPERYNEQFF. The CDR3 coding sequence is TGCGCCAGCAGCCAAGATCCGGAGCGGTACAATGAGCAGTTCTTC.

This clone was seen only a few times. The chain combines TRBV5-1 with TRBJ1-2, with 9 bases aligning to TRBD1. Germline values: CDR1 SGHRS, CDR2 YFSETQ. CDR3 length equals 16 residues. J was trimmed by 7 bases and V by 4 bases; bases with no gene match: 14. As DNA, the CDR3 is TGCGCCAGCAGCGAAAACAGGGGGCAAGGTAATTTTGGCTACACCTTC. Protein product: CASSENRGQGNFGYTF.

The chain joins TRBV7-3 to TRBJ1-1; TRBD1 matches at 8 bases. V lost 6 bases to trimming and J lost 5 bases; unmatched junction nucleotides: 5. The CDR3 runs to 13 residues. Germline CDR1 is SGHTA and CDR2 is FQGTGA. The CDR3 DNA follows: TGTGCCAGCAGTTCCGGACAGGGTACTGAAGCTTTCTTT. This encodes CASSSGQGTEAFF.

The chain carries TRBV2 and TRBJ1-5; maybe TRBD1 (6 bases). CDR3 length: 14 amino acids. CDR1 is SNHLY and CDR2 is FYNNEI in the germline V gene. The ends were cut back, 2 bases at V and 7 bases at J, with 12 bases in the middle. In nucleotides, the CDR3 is TGTGCCAGCAGTGAAAACACAGGGCGGCAGCCCCAGCATTTT. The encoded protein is CASSENTGRQPQHF.

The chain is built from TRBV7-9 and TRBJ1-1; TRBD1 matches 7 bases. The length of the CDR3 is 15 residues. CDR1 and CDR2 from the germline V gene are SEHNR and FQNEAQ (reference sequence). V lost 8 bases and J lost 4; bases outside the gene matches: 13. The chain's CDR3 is CASLEVRGRGTEAFF. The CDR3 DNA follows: TGTGCCAGCTTGGAAGTAAGGGGGCGAGGCACTGAAGCTTTCTTT.

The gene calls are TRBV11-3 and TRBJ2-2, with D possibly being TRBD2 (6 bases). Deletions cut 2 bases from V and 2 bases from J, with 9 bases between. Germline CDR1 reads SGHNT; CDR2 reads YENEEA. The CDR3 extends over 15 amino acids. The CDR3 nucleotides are TGTGCCAGCAGCTTATGGGGGACTAACACCGGGGAGCTGTTTTTT. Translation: CASSLWGTNTGELFF.

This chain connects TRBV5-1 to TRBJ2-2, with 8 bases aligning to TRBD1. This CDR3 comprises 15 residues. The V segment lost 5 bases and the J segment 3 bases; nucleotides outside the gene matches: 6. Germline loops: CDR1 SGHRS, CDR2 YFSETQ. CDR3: CASREQGAYTGELFF. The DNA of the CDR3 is TGCGCCAGCAGAGAGCAGGGGGCGTACACCGGGGAGCTGTTTTTT.

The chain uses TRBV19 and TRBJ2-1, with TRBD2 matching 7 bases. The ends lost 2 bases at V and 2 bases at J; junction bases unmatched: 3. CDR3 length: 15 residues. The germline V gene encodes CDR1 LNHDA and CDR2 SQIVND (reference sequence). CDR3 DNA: TGTGCCAGTAGTATACGGGGGGTGGCCTACAATGAGCAGTTCTTC. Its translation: CASSIRGVAYNEQFF.

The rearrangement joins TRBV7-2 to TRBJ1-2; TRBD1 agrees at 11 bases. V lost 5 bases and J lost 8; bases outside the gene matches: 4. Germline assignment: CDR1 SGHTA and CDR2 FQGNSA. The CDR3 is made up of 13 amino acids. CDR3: CASSMDRGLGYTF. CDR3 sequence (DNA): TGTGCCAGCAGCATGGACAGGGGGCTGGGCTACACCTTC. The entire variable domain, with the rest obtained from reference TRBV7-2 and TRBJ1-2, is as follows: GAGVSQSPSNKVTEKGKDVELRCDPISGHTALYWYRQSLGQGLEFLIYFQGNSAPDKSGLPSDRFSAERTGGSVSTLTIQRTQQEDSAVYLCASSMDRGLGYTFGSGTRLTVV.

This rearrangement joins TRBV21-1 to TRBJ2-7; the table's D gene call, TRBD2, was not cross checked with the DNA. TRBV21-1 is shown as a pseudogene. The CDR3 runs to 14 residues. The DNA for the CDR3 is TGTGCCATCCAACCAGCGGGAGAGGGGTACGAGCAGTACTTC. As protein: CAIQPAGEGYEQYF.

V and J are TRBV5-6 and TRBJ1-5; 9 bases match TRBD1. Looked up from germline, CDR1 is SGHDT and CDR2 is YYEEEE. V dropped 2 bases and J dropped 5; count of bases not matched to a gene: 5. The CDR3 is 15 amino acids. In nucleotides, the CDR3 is TGTGCCAGCAGCTTCCGGGACAGGGAGTATCAGCCCCAGCATTTT. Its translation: CASSFRDREYQPQHF.

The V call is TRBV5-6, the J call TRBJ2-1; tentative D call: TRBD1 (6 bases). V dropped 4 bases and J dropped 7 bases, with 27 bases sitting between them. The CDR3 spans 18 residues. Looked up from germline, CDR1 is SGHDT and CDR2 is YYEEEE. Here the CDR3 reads CASSPTGRKRPFDNEQFF. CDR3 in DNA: TGTGCCAGCAGCCCGACAGGCCGGAAACGGCCGTTCGATAATGAGCAGTTCTTC.

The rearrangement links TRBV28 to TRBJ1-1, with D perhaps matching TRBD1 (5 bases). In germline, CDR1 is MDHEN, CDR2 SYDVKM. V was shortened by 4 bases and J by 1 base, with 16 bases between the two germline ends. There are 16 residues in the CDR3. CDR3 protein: CASSSLPGGRNTEAFF. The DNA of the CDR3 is TGTGCCAGCAGTTCACTTCCGGGGGGGAGGAACACTGAAGCTTTCTTT.